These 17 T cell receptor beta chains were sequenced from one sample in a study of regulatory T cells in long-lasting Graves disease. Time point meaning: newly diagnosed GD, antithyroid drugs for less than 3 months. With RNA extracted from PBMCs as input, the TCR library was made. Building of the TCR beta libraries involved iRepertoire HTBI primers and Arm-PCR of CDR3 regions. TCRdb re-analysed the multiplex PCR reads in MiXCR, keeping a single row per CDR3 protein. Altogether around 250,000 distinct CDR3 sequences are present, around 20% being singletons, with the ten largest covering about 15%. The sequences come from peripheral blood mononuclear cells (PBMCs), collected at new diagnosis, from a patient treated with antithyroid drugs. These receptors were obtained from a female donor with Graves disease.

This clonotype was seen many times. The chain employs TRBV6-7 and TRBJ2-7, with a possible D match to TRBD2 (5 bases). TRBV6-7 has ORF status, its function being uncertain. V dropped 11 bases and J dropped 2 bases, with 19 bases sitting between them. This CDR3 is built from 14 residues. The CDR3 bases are TGTGCCTGCGGAGGAGCCTGGAACACCTACGAGCAGTACTTC. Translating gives CACGGAWNTYEQYF.

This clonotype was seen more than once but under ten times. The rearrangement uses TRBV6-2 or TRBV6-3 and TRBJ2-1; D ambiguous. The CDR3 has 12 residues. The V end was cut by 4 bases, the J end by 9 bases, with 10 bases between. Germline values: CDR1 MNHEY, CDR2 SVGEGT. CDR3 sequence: CASSSTLSEQFF. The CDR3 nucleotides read TGTGCCAGCAGTTCGACCTTAAGTGAGCAGTTCTTC.

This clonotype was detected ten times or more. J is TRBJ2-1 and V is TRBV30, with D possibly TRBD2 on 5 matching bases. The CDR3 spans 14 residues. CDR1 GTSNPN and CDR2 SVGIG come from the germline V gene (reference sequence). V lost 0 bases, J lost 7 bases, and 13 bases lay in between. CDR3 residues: CAWSVSTTINEQFF. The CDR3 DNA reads TGTGCCTGGAGTGTATCGACTACGATAAATGAGCAGTTCTTC.

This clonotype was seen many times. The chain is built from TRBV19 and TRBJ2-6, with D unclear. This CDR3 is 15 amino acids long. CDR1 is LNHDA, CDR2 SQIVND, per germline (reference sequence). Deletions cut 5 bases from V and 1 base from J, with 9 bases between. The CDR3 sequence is CASSAERSGANVLTF. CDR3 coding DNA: TGTGCCAGTAGTGCGGAAAGATCTGGGGCCAACGTCCTGACTTTC.

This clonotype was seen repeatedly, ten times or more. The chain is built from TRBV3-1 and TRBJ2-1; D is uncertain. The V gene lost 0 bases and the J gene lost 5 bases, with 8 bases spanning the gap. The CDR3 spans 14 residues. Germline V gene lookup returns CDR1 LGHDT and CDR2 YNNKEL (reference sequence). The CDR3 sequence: CASSQDPLNNEQFF. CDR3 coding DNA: TGTGCCAGCAGCCAAGATCCCCTCAACAATGAGCAGTTCTTC.

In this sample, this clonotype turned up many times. CDR3 nucleotides: TGCGCCAGCAGCCCGGGATCCATGATGGGTGGCTACACCTTC. This codes for CASSPGSMMGGYTF. The chain recombines TRBV5-1 with TRBJ1-2, with unresolved D. CDR1 and CDR2 from the germline V gene are SGHRS and YFSETQ. Trimming took off 4 bases at V and 7 bases at J, with 17 bases between the two ends. CDR3 length: 14 amino acids.

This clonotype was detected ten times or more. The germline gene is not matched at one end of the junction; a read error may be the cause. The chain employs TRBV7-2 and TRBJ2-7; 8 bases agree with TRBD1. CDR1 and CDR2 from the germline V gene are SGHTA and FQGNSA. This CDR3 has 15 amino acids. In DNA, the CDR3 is TGCGCCAGCAGCCACTCGACAGGGGCCTCCTACGAGCAGTACTTC. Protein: CASSHSTGASYEQYF. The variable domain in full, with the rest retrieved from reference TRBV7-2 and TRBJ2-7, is GAGVSQSPSNKVTEKGKDVELRCDPISGHTALYWYRQSLGQGLEFLIYFQGNSAPDKSGLPSDRFSAERTGGSVSTLTIQRTQQEDSAVYLCASSHSTGASYEQYFGPGTRLTVT.

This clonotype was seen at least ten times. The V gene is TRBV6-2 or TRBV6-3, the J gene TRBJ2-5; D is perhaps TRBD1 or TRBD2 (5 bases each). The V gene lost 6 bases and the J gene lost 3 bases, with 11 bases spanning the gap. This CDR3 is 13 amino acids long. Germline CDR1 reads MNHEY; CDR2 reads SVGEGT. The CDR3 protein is CASSWGRKETQYF. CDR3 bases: TGTGCCAGCAGCTGGGGACGAAAAGAGACCCAGTACTTC.

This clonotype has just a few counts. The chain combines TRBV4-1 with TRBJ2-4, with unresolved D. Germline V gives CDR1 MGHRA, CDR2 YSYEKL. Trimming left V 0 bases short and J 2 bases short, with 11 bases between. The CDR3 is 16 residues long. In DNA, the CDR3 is TGCGCCAGCAGCCAAGAGTACTGGGGATCCAAAAACATTCAGTACTTC. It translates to CASSQEYWGSKNIQYF.

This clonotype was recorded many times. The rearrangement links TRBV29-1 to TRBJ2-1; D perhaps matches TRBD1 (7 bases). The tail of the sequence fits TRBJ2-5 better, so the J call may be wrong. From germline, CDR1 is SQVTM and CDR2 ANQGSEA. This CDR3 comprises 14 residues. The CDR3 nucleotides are TGCAGCGTTCCAGGGGGGTCCTCTAAAGAGACCCAGTACTTC. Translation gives CSVPGGSSKETQYF.

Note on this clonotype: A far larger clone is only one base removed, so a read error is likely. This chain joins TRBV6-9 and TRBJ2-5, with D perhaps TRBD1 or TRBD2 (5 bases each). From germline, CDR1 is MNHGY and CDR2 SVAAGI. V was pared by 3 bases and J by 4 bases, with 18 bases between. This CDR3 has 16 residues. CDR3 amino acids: CASSYSYRGPRETQYF. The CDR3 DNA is TGTGCCAGCAGTTACTCATACCGGGGCCCCCGAGAGACCCAGTACTTC.

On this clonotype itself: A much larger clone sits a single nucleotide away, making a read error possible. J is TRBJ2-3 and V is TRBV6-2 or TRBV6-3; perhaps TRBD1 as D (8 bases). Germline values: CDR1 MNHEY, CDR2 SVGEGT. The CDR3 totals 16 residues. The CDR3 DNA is TGTGCCAGCAGAAACAGACAGGGGAGGGCCACAGATACGCGGTATTTT. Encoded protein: CASRNRQGRATDTRYF.

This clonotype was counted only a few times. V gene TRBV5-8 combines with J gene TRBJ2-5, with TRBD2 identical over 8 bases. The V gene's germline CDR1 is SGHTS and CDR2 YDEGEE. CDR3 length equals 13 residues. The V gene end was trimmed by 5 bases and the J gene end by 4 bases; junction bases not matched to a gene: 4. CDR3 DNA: TGTGCCAGCAGATTCCGGGGGGGAGAGACCCAGTACTTC. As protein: CASRFRGGETQYF.

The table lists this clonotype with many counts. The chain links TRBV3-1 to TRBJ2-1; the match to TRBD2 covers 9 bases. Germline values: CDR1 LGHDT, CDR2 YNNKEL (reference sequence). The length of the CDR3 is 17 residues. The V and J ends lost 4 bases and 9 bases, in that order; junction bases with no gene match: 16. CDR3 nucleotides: TGTGCCAGCAGCCCGGCGGGACTAGCAGGAGGGCGCGGTGAGCAGTTCTTC. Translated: CASSPAGLAGGRGEQFF.

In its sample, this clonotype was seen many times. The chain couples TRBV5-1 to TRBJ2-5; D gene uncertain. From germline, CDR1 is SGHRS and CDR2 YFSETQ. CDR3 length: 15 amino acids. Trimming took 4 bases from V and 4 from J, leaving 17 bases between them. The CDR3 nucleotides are TGCGCCAGCAGCGCAGGCATCACCCTGGGAGAGACCCAGTACTTC. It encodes CASSAGITLGETQYF.

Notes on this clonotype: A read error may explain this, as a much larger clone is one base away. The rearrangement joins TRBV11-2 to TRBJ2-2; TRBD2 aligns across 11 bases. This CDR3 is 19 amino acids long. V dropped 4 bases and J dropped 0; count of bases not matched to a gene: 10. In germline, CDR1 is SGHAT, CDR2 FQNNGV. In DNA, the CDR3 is TGTGCCAGCAGCTCCCCGGGACTAGCGGTGGCCCCGAACACCGGGGAGCTGTTTTTT. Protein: CASSSPGLAVAPNTGELFF.

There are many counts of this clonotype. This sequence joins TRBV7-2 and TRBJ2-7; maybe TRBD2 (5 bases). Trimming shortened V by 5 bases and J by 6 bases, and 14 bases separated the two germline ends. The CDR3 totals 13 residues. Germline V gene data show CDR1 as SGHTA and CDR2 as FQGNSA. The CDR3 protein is CASSPHPAAEQYF. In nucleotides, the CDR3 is TGTGCCAGCAGCCCCCACCCAGCGGCCGAGCAGTACTTC.